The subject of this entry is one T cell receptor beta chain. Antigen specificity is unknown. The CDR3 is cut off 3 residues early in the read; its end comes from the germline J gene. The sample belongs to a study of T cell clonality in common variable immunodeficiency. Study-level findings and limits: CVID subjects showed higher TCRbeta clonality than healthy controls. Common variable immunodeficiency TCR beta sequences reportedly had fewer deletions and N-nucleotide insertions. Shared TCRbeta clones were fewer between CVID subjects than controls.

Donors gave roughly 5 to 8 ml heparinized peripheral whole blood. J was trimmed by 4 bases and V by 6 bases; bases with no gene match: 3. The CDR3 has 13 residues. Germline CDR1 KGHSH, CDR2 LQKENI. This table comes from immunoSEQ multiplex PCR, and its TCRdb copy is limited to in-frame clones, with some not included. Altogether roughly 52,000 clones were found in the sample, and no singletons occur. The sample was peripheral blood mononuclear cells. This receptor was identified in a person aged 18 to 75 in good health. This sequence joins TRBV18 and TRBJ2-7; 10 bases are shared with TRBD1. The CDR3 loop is CASSGQGKYEQYF. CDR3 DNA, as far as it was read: TGTGCCAGCTCGGGACAGGGGAAGTACGAG. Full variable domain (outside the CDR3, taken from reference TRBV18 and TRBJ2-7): NAGVMQNPRHLVRRRGQEARLRCSPMKGHSHVYWYRQLPEEGLKFMVYLQKENIIDESGMPKERFSAEFPKEGPSILRIQQVVRGDSAAYFCASSGQGKYEQYFGPGTRLTVT.